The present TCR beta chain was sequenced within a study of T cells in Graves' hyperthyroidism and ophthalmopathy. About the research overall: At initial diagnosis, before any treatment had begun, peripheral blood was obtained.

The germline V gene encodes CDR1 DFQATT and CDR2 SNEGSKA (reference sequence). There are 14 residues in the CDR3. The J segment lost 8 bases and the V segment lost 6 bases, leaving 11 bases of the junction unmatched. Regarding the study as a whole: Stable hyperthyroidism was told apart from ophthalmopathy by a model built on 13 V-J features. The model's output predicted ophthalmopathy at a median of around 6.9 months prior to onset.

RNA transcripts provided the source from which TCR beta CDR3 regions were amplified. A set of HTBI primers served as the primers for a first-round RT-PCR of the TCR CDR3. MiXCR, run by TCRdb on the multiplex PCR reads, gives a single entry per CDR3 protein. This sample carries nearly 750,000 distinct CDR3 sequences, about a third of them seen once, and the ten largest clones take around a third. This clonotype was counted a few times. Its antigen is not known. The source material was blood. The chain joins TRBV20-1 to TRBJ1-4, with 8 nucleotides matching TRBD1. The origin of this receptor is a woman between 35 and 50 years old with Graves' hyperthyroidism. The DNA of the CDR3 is TGCAGTGCCAGACAGGGGCCCTCACCAGAAAAACTGTTTTTT. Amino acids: CSARQGPSPEKLFF.